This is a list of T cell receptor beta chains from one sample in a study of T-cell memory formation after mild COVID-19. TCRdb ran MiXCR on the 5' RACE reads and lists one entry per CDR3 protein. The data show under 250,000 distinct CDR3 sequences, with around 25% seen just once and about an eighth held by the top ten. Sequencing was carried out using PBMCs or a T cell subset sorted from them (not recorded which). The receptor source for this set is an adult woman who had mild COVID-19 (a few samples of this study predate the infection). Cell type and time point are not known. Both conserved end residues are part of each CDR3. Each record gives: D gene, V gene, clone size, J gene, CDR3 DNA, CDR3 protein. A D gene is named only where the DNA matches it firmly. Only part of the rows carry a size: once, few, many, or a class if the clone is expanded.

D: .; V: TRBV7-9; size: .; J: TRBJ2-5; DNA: TGTGCCAGCAGCTTAGAGAGTGGGGCAGAGACCCAGTACTTC; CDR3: CASSLESGAETQYF
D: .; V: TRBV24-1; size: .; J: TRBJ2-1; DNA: TGTGCCACCAGTGACTCTTGGGGGAATGAGCAGTTCTTC; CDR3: CATSDSWGNEQFF
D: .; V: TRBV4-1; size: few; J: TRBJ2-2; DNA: TGCGCCAGCAGCCATGGCAGCGGCGGCGGGGAGCTGTTTTTT; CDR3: CASSHGSGGGELFF
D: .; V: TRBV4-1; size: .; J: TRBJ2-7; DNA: TGCGCCAGCAGCGTCAGACAGAGGGACGAGCAGTACTTC; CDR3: CASSVRQRDEQYF
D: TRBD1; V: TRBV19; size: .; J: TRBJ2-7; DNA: TGTGCCAGTAGTATAGGGACAGGATCCGTCGAGCAGTACTTC; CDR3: CASSIGTGSVEQYF
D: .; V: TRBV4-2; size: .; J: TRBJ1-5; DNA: TGTGCCAGCAGCCAAGAAGTCGGGGGTAATCAGCCCCAGCATTTT; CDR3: CASSQEVGGNQPQHF
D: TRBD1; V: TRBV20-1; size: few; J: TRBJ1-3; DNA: TGCAGTGCTAGTACCCGAGGGGGCGCGAAATTTTCTGGAAACACCATATATTTT; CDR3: CSASTRGGAKFSGNTIYF
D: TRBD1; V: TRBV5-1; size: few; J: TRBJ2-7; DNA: TGCGCCAGCAGCCAAAACCGGGACAGAGCCTACGAGCAGTACTTC; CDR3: CASSQNRDRAYEQYF
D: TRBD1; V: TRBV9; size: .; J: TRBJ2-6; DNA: TGTGCCAGCAGTGGCGGGACAGGGGGCTCTGGGGCCAACGTCCTGACTTTC; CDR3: CASSGGTGGSGANVLTF
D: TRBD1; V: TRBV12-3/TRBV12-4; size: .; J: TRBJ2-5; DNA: TGTGCCAGCAGTCCCGACAGGGGTGGAGAGACCCAGTACTTC; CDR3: CASSPDRGGETQYF
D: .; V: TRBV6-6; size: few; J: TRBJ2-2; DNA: TGTGCCAGCAGACCGGGGGCGAACACCGGGGAGCTGTTTTTT; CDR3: CASRPGANTGELFF
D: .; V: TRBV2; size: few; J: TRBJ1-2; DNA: TGTGCCAGCAGTCCGGGCCCAAAGGGCATTGGCTACACCTTC; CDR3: CASSPGPKGIGYTF
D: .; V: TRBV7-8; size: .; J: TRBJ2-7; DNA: TGTGCCAGCAGCGCCGAGACAGGCTACGAGCAGTACTTC; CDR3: CASSAETGYEQYF
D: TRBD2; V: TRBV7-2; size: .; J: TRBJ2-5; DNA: TGTGCCAGCAGCTTAGCTAGCGGGAGGACCCAAGAGACCCAGTACTTC; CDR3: CASSLASGRTQETQYF
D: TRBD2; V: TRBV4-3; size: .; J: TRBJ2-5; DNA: TGCGCCAGCAGCCAGGTAGCGGGAGGGCAAGAGACCCAGTACTTC; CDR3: CASSQVAGGQETQYF